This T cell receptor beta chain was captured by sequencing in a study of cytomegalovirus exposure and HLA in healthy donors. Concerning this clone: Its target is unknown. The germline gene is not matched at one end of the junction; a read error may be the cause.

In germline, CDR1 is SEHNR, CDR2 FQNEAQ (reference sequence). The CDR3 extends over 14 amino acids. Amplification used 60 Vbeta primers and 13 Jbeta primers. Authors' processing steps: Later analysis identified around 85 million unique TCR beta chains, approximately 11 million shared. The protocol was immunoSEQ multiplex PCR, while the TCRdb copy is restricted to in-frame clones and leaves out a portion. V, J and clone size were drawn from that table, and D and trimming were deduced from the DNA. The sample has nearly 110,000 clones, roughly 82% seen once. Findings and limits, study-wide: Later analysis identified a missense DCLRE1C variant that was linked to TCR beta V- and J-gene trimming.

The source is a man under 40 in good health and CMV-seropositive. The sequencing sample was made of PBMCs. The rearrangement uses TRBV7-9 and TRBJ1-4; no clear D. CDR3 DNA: TGTTCCAGCAGCTCCGGGATGGCTAATGAAAAACTGTTTTTT. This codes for CSSSSGMANEKLFF. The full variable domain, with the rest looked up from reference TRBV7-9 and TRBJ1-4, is DTGVSQNPRHKITKRGQNVTFRCDPISEHNRLYWYRQTLGQGPEFLTYFQNEAQLEKSRLLSDRFSAERPKGSFSTLEIQRTEQGDSAMYLCSSSSGMANEKLFFGSGTQLSVL.